This record looks at one T cell receptor (beta chain) sequence and its context. These data come from a study of cytomegalovirus exposure and HLA in healthy donors. Study-level information: Previous work identified roughly 120 million unique TCR beta sequences from roughly 180 million T cells.

With 60 Vbeta and 13 Jbeta primers, the PCR was carried out. The repertoire was sequenced with immunoSEQ multiplex PCR; TCRdb's copy has only in-frame clones and lacks some. This sample has about 170,000 clones, with approximately 80% found just once. This CDR3 spans 18 amino acids. V dropped 2 bases and J dropped 9; count of bases not matched to a gene: 17. CDR1 and CDR2 from the germline V gene are KGHSH and LQKENI. The source is a boy aged 2 to 10 in good health and CMV-seronegative. The sample comprised PBMCs. The V and J genes are TRBV18 and TRBJ2-1; 9 positions match TRBD1. The CDR3, as DNA: TGTGCCAGCTCACCAGGGATTCCGGGGACAGGGATGTCAAGTGAGCAGTTCTTC. Translated, it gives CASSPGIPGTGMSSEQFF.